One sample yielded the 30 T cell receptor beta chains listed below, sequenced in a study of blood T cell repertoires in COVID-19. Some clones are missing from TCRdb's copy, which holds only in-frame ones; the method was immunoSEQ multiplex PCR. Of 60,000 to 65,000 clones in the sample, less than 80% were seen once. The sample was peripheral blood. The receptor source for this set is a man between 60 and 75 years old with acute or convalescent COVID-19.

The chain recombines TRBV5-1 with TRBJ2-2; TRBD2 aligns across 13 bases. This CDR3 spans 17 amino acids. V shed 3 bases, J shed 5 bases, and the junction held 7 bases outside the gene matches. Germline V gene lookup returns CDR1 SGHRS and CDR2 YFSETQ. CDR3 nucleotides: TGCGCCAGCAGCTCTTGGACTAGCGGGAGTAAAACCGGGGAGCTGTTTTTT. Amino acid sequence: CASSSWTSGSKTGELFF.

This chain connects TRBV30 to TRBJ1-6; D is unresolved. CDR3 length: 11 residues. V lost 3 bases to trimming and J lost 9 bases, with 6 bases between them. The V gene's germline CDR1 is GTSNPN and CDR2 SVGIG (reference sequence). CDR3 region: CAWRRGSPLHF. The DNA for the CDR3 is TGTGCCTGGAGACGGGGTTCACCCCTCCACTTT.

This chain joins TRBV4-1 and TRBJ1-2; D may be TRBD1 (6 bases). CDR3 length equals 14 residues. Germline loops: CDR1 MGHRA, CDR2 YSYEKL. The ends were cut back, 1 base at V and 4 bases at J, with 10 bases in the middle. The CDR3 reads CASSQVRDIYGYTF. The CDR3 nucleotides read TGCGCCAGCAGCCAAGTACGGGACATCTATGGCTACACCTTC.

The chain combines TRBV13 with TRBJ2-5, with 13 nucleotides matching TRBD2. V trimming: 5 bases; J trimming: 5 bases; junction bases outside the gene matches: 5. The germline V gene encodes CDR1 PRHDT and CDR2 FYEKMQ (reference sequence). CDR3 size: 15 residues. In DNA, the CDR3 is TGTGCCAGCAGCACCCGGACTAGCGGGAGCGAGACCCAGTACTTC. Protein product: CASSTRTSGSETQYF.

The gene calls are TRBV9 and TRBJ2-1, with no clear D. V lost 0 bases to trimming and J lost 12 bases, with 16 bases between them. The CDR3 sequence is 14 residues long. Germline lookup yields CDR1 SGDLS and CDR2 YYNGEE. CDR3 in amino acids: CASSVDLDGRTQFF. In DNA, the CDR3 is TGTGCCAGCAGCGTAGATCTAGACGGTCGTACGCAGTTCTTC.

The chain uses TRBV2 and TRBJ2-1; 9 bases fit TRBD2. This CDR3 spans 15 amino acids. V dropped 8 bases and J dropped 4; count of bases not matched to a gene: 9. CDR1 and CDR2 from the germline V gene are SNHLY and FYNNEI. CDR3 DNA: TGTGCCAGCCGGATAGCGGGAGAGGCTTACAATGAGCAGTTCTTC. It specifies CASRIAGEAYNEQFF.

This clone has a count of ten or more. CDR3 DNA: TGTGCCAGCAGCATACAGGGGAAGGATGGCTACACCTTC. As protein: CASSIQGKDGYTF. V and J are TRBV5-4 and TRBJ1-2, with 7 bases lining up with TRBD1. J gave up 6 bases and V 4 bases, and 6 bases lay outside the gene matches. The germline CDR1 and CDR2 sequences are SGHNT and YYREEE (reference sequence). This CDR3 is 13 amino acids long.

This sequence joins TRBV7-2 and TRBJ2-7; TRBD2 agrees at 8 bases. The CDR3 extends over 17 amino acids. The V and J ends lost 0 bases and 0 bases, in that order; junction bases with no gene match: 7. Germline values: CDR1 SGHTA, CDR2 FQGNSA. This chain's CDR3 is CASSLASTGGSSYEQYF. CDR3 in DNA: TGTGCCAGCAGCTTAGCCTCTACGGGAGGGAGCTCCTACGAGCAGTACTTC.

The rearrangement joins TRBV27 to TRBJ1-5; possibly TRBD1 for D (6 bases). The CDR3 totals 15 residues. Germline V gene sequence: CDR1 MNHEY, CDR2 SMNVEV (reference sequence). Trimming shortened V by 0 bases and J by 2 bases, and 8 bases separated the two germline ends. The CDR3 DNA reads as TGTGCCAGCAGTTTATCAGCAGGGGGCAATCAGCCCCAGCATTTT. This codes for CASSLSAGGNQPQHF.

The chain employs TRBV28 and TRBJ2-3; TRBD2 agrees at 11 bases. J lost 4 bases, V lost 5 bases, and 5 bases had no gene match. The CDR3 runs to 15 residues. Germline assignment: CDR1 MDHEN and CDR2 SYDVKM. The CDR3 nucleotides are TGTGCCAGCAGTCACACTAGCGGGAGCTCAGATACGCAGTATTTT. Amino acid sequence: CASSHTSGSSDTQYF.

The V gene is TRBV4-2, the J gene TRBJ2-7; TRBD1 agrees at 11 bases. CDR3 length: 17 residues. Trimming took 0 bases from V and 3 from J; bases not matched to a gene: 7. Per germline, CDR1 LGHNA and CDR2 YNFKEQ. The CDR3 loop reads CASSQDFGQGANYEQYF. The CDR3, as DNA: TGTGCCAGCAGCCAAGATTTCGGACAGGGGGCTAACTACGAGCAGTACTTC.

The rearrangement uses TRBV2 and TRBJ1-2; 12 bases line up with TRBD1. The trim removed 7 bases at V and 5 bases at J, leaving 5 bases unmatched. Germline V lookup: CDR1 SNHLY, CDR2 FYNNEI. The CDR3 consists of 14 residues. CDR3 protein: CASTGTGGAYGYTF. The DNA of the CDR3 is TGTGCCAGCACCGGGACAGGGGGCGCATATGGCTACACCTTC.

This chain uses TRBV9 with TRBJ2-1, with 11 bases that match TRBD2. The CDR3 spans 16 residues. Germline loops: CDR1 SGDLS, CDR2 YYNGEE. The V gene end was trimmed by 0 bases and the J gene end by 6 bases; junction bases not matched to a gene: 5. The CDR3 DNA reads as TGTGCCAGCAGCGTAGGCCTAGCGGGAGGACGCAATGAGCAGTTCTTC. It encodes CASSVGLAGGRNEQFF.

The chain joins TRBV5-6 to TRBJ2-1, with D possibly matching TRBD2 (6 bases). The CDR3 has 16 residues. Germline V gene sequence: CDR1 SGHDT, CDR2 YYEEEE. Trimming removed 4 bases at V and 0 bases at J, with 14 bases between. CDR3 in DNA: TGTGCCAGCAGCCAGAGCGGGTCTAGCTCCTACAATGAGCAGTTCTTC. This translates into CASSQSGSSSYNEQFF.

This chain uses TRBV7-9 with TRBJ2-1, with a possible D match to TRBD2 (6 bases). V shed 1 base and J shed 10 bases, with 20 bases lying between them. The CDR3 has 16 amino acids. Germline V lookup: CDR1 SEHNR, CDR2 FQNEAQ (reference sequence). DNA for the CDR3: TGTGCCAGCAGCTTAGTTGGCCAGGGACTCGTGTGGGAGCAGTTCTTC. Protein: CASSLVGQGLVWEQFF.

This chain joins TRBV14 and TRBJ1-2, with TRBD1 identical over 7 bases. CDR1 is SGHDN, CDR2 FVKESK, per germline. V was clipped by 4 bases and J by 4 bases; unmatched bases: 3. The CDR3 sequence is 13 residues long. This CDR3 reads CASSPQGRYGYTF. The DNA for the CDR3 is TGTGCCAGCAGCCCACAGGGGCGCTATGGCTACACCTTC. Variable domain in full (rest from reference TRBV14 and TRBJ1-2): EAGVTQFPSHSVIEKGQTVTLRCDPISGHDNLYWYRRVMGKEIKFLLHFVKESKQDESGMPNNRFLAERTGGTYSTLKVQPAELEDSGVYFCASSPQGRYGYTFGSGTRLTVV.

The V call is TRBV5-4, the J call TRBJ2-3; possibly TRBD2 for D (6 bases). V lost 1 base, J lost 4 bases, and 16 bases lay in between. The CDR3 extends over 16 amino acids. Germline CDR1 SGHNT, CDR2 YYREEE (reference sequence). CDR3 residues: CASSLKVGGMADTQYF. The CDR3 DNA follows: TGTGCCAGCAGCTTGAAGGTTGGCGGGATGGCAGATACGCAGTATTTT.

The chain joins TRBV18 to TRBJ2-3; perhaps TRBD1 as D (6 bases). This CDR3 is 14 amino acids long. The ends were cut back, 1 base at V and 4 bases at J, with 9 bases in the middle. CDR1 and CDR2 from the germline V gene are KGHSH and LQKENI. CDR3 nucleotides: TGTGCCAGCTCACCACAAAAGGGGGCAGATACGCAGTATTTT. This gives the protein CASSPQKGADTQYF.

The CDR3 loop is CASSQVSGGETQYF. CDR3 in DNA: TGCGCCAGCAGCCAAGTTTCCGGAGGGGAGACCCAGTACTTC. The gene calls are TRBV4-1 and TRBJ2-5, with D possibly TRBD2 on 6 matching bases. CDR3 length: 14 residues. Trimming left V 1 base short and J 5 bases short, with 11 bases between. Per the germline V gene, CDR1 is MGHRA and CDR2 is YSYEKL.

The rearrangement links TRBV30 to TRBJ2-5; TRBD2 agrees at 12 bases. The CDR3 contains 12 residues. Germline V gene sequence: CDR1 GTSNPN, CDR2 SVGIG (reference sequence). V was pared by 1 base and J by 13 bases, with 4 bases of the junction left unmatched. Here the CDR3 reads CAWSGLAGVRYF. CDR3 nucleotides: TGTGCCTGGAGTGGACTAGCGGGAGTACGGTACTTC.

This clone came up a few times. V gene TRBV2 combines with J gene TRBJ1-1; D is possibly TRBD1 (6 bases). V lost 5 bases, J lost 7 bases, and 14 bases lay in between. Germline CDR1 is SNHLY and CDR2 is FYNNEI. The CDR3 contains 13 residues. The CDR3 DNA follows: TGTGCCAGCAGTCTCGAACAGGGCTTTGAAGCTTTCTTT. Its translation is CASSLEQGFEAFF. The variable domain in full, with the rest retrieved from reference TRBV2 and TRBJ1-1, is EPEVTQTPSHQVTQMGQEVILRCVPISNHLYFYWYRQILGQKVEFLVSFYNNEISEKSEIFDDQFSVERPDGSNFTLKIRSTKLEDSAMYFCASSLEQGFEAFFGQGTRLTVV.

DNA for the CDR3: TGTGCCAGCAGCTTGGGTCAGGGCCGGGTGTACTTC. It yields the protein CASSLGQGRVYF. The V and J genes are TRBV5-6 and TRBJ2-7, with a possible D match to TRBD1 (5 bases). The CDR3 runs to 12 residues. The ends were cut back, 0 bases at V and 12 bases at J, with 13 bases in the middle. Germline values: CDR1 SGHDT, CDR2 YYEEEE.

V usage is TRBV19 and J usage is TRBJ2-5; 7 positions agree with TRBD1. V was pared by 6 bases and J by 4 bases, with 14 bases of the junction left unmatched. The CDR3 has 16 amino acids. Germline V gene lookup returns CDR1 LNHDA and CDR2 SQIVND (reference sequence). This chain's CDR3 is CASSDIGRDSGETQYF. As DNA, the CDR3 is TGTGCCAGTAGCGATATCGGCCGGGACAGTGGAGAGACCCAGTACTTC.

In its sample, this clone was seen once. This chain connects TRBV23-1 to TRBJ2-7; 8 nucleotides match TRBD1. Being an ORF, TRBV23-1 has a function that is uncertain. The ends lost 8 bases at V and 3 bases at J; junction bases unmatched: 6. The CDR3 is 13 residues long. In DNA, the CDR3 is TGCGCCAGCCCCCGGACAGGGATCTACGAGCAGTACTTC. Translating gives CASPRTGIYEQYF.

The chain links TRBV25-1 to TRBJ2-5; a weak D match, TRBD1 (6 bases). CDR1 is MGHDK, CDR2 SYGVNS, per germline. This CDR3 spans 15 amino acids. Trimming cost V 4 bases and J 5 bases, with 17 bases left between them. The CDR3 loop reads CASSVPGTIGETQYF. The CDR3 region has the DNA TGTGCCAGCAGTGTCCCCGGGACAATTGGGGAGACCCAGTACTTC.

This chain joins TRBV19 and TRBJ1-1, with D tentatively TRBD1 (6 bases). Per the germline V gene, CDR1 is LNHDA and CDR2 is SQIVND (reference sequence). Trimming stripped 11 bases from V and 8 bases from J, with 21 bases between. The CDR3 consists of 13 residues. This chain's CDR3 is CAAGATPLMEAFF. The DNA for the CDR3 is TGTGCCGCGGGGGCAACACCACTAATGGAAGCTTTCTTT.

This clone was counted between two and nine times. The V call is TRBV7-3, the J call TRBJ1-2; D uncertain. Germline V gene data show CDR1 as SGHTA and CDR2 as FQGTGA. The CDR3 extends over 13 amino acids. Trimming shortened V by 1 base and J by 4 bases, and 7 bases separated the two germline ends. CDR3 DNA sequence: TGTGCCAGCAGCTTAATGGGAGGCTATGGCTACACCTTC. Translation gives CASSLMGGYGYTF.

CDR3 amino acids: CASSLADYLQFF. In DNA form, the CDR3 reads TGTGCCAGCAGCTTAGCGGACTATTTGCAGTTCTTC. The gene calls are TRBV7-9 and TRBJ2-1, with D possibly being TRBD2 (6 bases). Trimming cost V 0 bases and J 12 bases, with 9 bases left between them. This CDR3 spans 12 amino acids. CDR1 and CDR2 (germline): SEHNR, FQNEAQ (reference sequence).

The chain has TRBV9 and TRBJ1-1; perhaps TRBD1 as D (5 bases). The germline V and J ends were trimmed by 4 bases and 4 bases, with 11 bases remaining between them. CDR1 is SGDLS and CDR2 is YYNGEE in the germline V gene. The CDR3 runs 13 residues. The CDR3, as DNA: TGTGCCAGCAGCTCAGACGGGGGCACTGAAGCTTTCTTT. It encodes CASSSDGGTEAFF.

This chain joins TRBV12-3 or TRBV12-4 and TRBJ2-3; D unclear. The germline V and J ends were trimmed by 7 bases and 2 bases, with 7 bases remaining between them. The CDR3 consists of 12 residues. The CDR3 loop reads CASTWATDTQYF. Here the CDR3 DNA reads TGTGCCAGCACTTGGGCCACAGATACGCAGTATTTT.